This TCR beta chain stems from a study of blood T cell repertoires in COVID-19. Assay: immunoSEQ multiplex PCR; the TCRdb copy retains only in-frame clones and omits some. The sample gives 350,000 to 550,000 clones, about 85% of which show up once; just under 2% is in the top ten. Trimming stripped 2 bases from V and 2 bases from J, with 6 bases between. This CDR3 region has 13 residues. CDR1 and CDR2 (germline): SGHTA, FQGTGA. The sequence derives from a woman under 30 with acute COVID-19. The chain is built from TRBV7-3 and TRBJ2-5; D is possibly TRBD2 (5 bases). Source material: PBMCs or T cells enriched from blood (not recorded which). In DNA form, the CDR3 reads TGTGCCAGCAGCTTACGAGGGCAAGAGACCCAGTACTTC. Residues: CASSLRGQETQYF.